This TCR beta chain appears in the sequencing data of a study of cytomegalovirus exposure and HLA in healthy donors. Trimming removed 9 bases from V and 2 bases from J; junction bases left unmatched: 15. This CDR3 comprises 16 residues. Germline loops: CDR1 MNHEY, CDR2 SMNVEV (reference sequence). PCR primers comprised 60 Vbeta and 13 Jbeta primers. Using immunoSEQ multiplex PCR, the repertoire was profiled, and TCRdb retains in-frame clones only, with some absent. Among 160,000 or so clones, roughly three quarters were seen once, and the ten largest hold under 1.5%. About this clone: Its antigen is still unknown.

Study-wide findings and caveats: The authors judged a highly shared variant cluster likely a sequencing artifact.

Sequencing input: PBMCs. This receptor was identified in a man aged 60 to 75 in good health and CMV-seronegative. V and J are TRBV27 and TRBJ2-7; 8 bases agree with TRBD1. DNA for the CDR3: TGTGCCAGACCCAACGCCCCGGGACAGGTCACCTACGAGCAGTACTTC. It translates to CARPNAPGQVTYEQYF.